This T cell receptor beta chain was obtained from a study of glioma-infiltrating T cells. Regarding the study as a whole: Gliomas, especially low-grade, showed above-expected tissue-blood divergence; non-neoplastic patients showed below. Tissue and blood shared very few CDR3 sequences.

The V gene's germline CDR1 is MNHEY and CDR2 SVGEGT. The CDR3 covers 17 residues. Trimming took 7 bases from V and 0 from J; bases not matched to a gene: 10. The iRepertoire nested amplicon-rescue multiplex PCR amplified TCR alpha and beta CDR3s from RNA. Tissue mRNA or PBMC total RNA, 100-400 ng, went into one-step reverse transcription and amplification. A single record per CDR3 protein comes from TCRdb applying MiXCR to the multiplex PCR reads. The sample lists around 190,000 distinct CDR3 sequences, 32% occurring once. This clonotype was counted at least ten times. Antigen: not known. Input material: glioma tissue, nonneoplastic brain tissue, or PBMCs (not recorded which). This clonotype originated in a human donor with low-grade glioma or glioblastoma, undergoing nonglioma brain surgery, or in good health (not recorded which). J is TRBJ1-5 and V is TRBV6-2 or TRBV6-3; 9 bases fit TRBD1. The CDR3 coding sequence is TGTGCCAGCACCAAAATCGGACAGGGGAATAGCAATCAGCCCCAGCATTTT. As protein: CASTKIGQGNSNQPQHF.